The clone carrying this T cell receptor (beta chain) was seen many times. Its specificity is not known. These data are taken from a study of blood T cells in healthy people across ages. Study-wide results and caveats: The authors considered diversity estimates from one million T cells to be underestimates.

The V gene's germline CDR1 is DFQATT and CDR2 SNEGSKA (reference sequence). Germline trimming cut 3 bases from V and 0 bases from J; bases unmatched to any gene: 3. CDR3 length: 16 amino acids. A second PCR of 7 to 11 cycles used a sample-barcoded 5' primer and a J-beta primer mix. TCRdb passed the 5' RACE reads through MiXCR, listing each CDR3 protein once. This sample carries about 1.4 million distinct CDR3 sequences, 55% to 75% of them seen once, and the ten largest clones take 6.5% to 8%. The sequence was collected from a man younger than 35 in good health. Sample: blood. This chain uses TRBV20-1 with TRBJ2-1; 12 bases line up with TRBD2. The CDR3: CSARRLAGASYNEQFF. The CDR3 nucleotides read TGCAGTGCTAGGCGACTAGCGGGGGCCTCCTACAATGAGCAGTTCTTC.